Listed here are 7 T cell receptor beta chains from one sample, sequenced in a study of T cell clonality in common variable immunodeficiency. Only in-frame clones appear in the TCRdb table, and some are missing; sequencing was by immunoSEQ multiplex PCR. This repertoire holds approximately 81,000 clones, and none appear only once. Material for sequencing was peripheral blood mononuclear cells. Every receptor here comes from a person between 18 and 70 years old in good health.

The sample holds many counts of this clone. The read ends 3 residues before the CDR3 terminus; that terminus is restored from the germline J gene. The chain employs TRBV28 and TRBJ2-1, with a possible D match to TRBD2 (5 bases). The CDR3 extends over 15 amino acids. CDR1 and CDR2 from the germline V gene are MDHEN and SYDVKM. The V gene lost 2 bases and the J gene lost 0 bases, with 8 bases spanning the gap. The CDR3 spells CASSLKAASYNEQFF. CDR3 DNA (partial): TGTGCCAGCAGTTTAAAAGCGGCCTCCTACAATGAG.

This clone was counted at least ten times. The read halts 3 residues ahead of the CDR3 end, with the missing end drawn from the germline J gene. The gene calls are TRBV11-2 and TRBJ2-3; TRBD2 matches at 11 bases. This CDR3 region has 15 residues. The V gene's germline CDR1 is SGHAT and CDR2 FQNNGV. J gave up 6 bases and V 5 bases, and 7 bases lay outside the gene matches. The sequenced CDR3 bases are TGTGCCAGCAGCGTGACTAGCGGGATGGCGGATACG. This gives the protein CASSVTSGMADT. In full, the CDR3 is CASSVTSGMADTQYF.

In its sample, this clone was seen many times. The CDR3 end is not reached by the read, which stops 3 residues before it; the germline J gene fills it in. The chain recombines TRBV19 with TRBJ2-1, with 9 bases identical to TRBD1. Germline-derived CDR1 and CDR2 are LNHDA and SQIVND (reference sequence). V shed 1 base and J 7 bases; nucleotides not matched to a gene: 2. This CDR3 is built from 14 residues. The CDR3 bases that were read are TGTGCCAGTAGTATAGGGGACAGGGAAAATGAG. Translation: CASSIGDRENE. The full CDR3 sequence reads CASSIGDRENEQFF.

Ten or more counts support this clone. The CDR3 end falls 3 residues outside the read, so it is completed with the germline J gene. V is TRBV18 and J is TRBJ1-2; D possibly corresponds to TRBD1 (6 bases). Germline values: CDR1 KGHSH, CDR2 LQKENI. The CDR3 spans 15 residues. V lost 3 bases, J lost 4 bases, and 15 bases lay in between. The CDR3 sequence is CASSPIGQLLYGYTF. The sequenced part of the CDR3 DNA is TGTGCCAGCTCACCGATTGGACAGCTTCTCTATGGC.

In its sample, this clone was seen many times. The CDR3 end lies 3 residues beyond the end of the read and is filled in from the germline J gene. The chain joins TRBV4-1 to TRBJ2-3; 8 bases are a match to TRBD2. This CDR3 spans 16 amino acids. V gave up 4 bases and J gave up 6 bases; unmatched junction bases: 12. Germline CDR1 is MGHRA and CDR2 is YSYEKL. The CDR3 reads CASSLTWTSLGDTQYF. The covered CDR3 bases are TGCGCCAGCAGCCTTACCTGGACTAGCCTCGGTGATACG.

The table lists this clone with many counts. The read ends 3 residues early relative to the CDR3; the germline J gene fills the gap. The chain has TRBV4-1 and TRBJ1-6, with TRBD1 matching over 10 bases. Germline V lookup: CDR1 MGHRA, CDR2 YSYEKL. V dropped 4 bases and J dropped 6; count of bases not matched to a gene: 0. CDR3 length equals 14 residues. CDR3 residues: CASSRDRGNSPLHF. CDR3 bases read: TGCGCCAGCAGCCGGGACAGGGGTAATTCACCC.

This clone came up many times. The read terminates 3 residues ahead of where the CDR3 ends, so the germline J gene completes it. The chain has TRBV9 and TRBJ2-7; the match to TRBD1 covers 10 bases. Germline loops: CDR1 SGDLS, CDR2 YYNGEE. J lost 5 bases, V lost 0 bases, and 8 bases had no gene match. The length of the CDR3 is 16 residues. CDR3 protein: CASSVAWTGGFHEQYF. The sequenced CDR3 bases are TGTGCCAGCAGCGTAGCTTGGACAGGGGGATTCCACGAG.